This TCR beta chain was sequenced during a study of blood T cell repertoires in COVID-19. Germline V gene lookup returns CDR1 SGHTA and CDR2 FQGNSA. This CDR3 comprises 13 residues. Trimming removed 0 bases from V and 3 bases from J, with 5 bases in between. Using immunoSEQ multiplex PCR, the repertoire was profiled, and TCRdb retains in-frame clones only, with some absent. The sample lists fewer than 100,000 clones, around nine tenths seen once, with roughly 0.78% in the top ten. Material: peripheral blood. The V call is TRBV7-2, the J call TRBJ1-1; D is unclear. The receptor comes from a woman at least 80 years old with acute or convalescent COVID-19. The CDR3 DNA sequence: TGTGCCAGCAGCTTAGCGGAGTACACTGAAGCTTTCTTT. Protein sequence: CASSLAEYTEAFF.